Listed below are T cell receptor beta chains from one sample, sequenced in a study of cytomegalovirus exposure and HLA in healthy donors. Sequencing used immunoSEQ multiplex PCR; TCRdb keeps in-frame clones, though not all of them. This sample yields about 150,000 clones, of which more than 60% are seen a single time; 10% to 15% belongs to the top ten. What was sequenced was PBMCs. The source is a man aged 35 to 55 in good health and CMV-seropositive. Both conserved end residues are part of each CDR3. The order of the fields is V gene, J gene, clone size, D gene, CDR3 DNA, CDR3 protein. A D gene is named only where the DNA matches it firmly. Some rows mark clone size as missing; the rest say once, few, many or name a class of expanded clone.

v_gene: TRBV25-1; j_gene: TRBJ2-5; abundance: few; d_gene: .; CDR3nt: TGTGCCAGCAGTGAAGACAGGGTCGGGAGAGAGACCCAGTACTTC; CDR3aa: CASSEDRVGRETQYF
v_gene: TRBV29-1; j_gene: TRBJ2-3; abundance: .; d_gene: TRBD2; CDR3nt: TGCAGCGTACTGGGACCCCTAGCGGGAGTGGGCACAGATACGCAGTATTTT; CDR3aa: CSVLGPLAGVGTDTQYF
v_gene: TRBV7-6; j_gene: TRBJ1-1; abundance: .; d_gene: .; CDR3nt: TGTGCCAGCAGCTGGGGGGGGGTGGGAATGGGCAACACTGAAGCTTTCTTT; CDR3aa: CASSWGGVGMGNTEAFF
v_gene: TRBV9; j_gene: TRBJ2-1; abundance: few; d_gene: TRBD2; CDR3nt: TGTGCCAGCAGCGTGAGCGGGAACTCCTACAATGAGCAGTTCTTC; CDR3aa: CASSVSGNSYNEQFF
v_gene: TRBV2; j_gene: TRBJ1-2; abundance: .; d_gene: TRBD1; CDR3nt: TGTGCCAGCAGGGGACAGTATATAGGCTACACCTTC; CDR3aa: CASRGQYIGYTF
v_gene: TRBV9; j_gene: TRBJ2-7; abundance: few; d_gene: .; CDR3nt: TGTGCCAGCAGCGTAGACTTATCCTACGAGCAGTACTTC; CDR3aa: CASSVDLSYEQYF
v_gene: TRBV25-1; j_gene: TRBJ1-3; abundance: .; d_gene: .; CDR3nt: TGTGCCAGCAGACCGGGTAACTCTGGAAACACCATATATTTT; CDR3aa: CASRPGNSGNTIYF
v_gene: TRBV5-1; j_gene: TRBJ2-2; abundance: few; d_gene: .; CDR3nt: TGCGCCAGCAGCCCTGCAGCGCAGGGGTCCACCGGGGAGCTGTTTTTT; CDR3aa: CASSPAAQGSTGELFF
v_gene: TRBV28; j_gene: TRBJ2-5; abundance: .; d_gene: TRBD2; CDR3nt: TGTGCCAGCAGTCGGACTAGCGGGATGGAGACCCAGTACTTC; CDR3aa: CASSRTSGMETQYF
v_gene: TRBV29-1; j_gene: TRBJ1-3; abundance: .; d_gene: .; CDR3nt: TGCATACAGGGTGGAAACACCATATATTTT; CDR3aa: CIQGGNTIYF
v_gene: TRBV14; j_gene: TRBJ2-7; abundance: .; d_gene: .; CDR3nt: TGTGCCAGCAGCCTCGGGAGAACCTACGAGCAGTACTTC; CDR3aa: CASSLGRTYEQYF
v_gene: TRBV9; j_gene: TRBJ1-3; abundance: .; d_gene: .; CDR3nt: TGTGCCAGCAGCGTAGACGCGGAAAACACCATATATTTT; CDR3aa: CASSVDAENTIYF
v_gene: TRBV6-6; j_gene: TRBJ2-7; abundance: .; d_gene: TRBD2; CDR3nt: TGTGCCAGCAGTCCCCTTGTTAGCGGGAGGTCATGTCACTTC; CDR3aa: CASSPLVSGRSCHF
v_gene: TRBV4-1; j_gene: TRBJ2-2; abundance: .; d_gene: TRBD2; CDR3nt: TGCGCCAGCAGCCAGACACTAGCGGGAACCGGGGAGCTGTTTTTT; CDR3aa: CASSQTLAGTGELFF
v_gene: TRBV6-1; j_gene: TRBJ2-1; abundance: .; d_gene: .; CDR3nt: TGTGCCAGCAGTGAATTGGCCGGGAGCTACAATGAGCAGTTCTTC; CDR3aa: CASSELAGSYNEQFF
v_gene: TRBV5-6; j_gene: TRBJ2-2; abundance: few; d_gene: .; CDR3nt: TGTGCCAGCAGCTCGACTATGCCGGGCGGGGAGCTGTTTTTT; CDR3aa: CASSSTMPGGELFF
v_gene: TRBV5-5; j_gene: TRBJ2-7; abundance: once; d_gene: .; CDR3nt: TGTGCCAGCAGCTCTCATTCAACATACGAGCAGTACTTC; CDR3aa: CASSSHSTYEQYF
v_gene: TRBV12-2; j_gene: TRBJ2-3; abundance: .; d_gene: .; CDR3nt: TGTGCAAGTCGCTTCCCAAATAATCTAGCGGGGGGCACAGATACGCAGTATTTT; CDR3aa: CASRFPNNLAGGTDTQYF
v_gene: TRBV6-1; j_gene: TRBJ2-1; abundance: once; d_gene: TRBD1; CDR3nt: TGTGCCAGCAGTTCCGGGACAGGCAACTACAATGAGCAGTTCTTC; CDR3aa: CASSSGTGNYNEQFF
v_gene: TRBV7-9; j_gene: TRBJ2-5; abundance: .; d_gene: TRBD1; CDR3nt: TGTGCCAGCAGCTTAGGACAGGGTTTAGAGACCCAGTACTTC; CDR3aa: CASSLGQGLETQYF
v_gene: TRBV27; j_gene: TRBJ2-7; abundance: .; d_gene: TRBD2; CDR3nt: TGTGCCAGCAGCCCGGGGGGGGCGAGGGGAGTGGTCTTC; CDR3aa: CASSPGGARGVVF
v_gene: TRBV18; j_gene: TRBJ2-5; abundance: .; d_gene: TRBD2; CDR3nt: TGTGCCAGCTCACCACGGAGCGGGGGAGAGACCCAGTACTTC; CDR3aa: CASSPRSGGETQYF
v_gene: TRBV28; j_gene: TRBJ1-4; abundance: once; d_gene: TRBD1; CDR3nt: TGTGCCAGCAGTTCGGGACAGTTGACTGAAAAACTGTTTTTT; CDR3aa: CASSSGQLTEKLFF
v_gene: TRBV7-9; j_gene: TRBJ2-1; abundance: .; d_gene: .; CDR3nt: TGTGCCAGCACCCCGAGTATTCTAGTTAGGTACAATGAGCAGTTCTTC; CDR3aa: CASTPSILVRYNEQFF
v_gene: TRBV27; j_gene: TRBJ2-6; abundance: .; d_gene: .; CDR3nt: TGTGCCAGCAGTTTACAACCGGGCAGGGCTGGGGCCAACGTCCTGACTTTC; CDR3aa: CASSLQPGRAGANVLTF
v_gene: TRBV7-3; j_gene: TRBJ2-7; abundance: .; d_gene: .; CDR3nt: TGTGCCAGCACCCCGACTAGACGTAGCCCCTACGAGCAGTACTTC; CDR3aa: CASTPTRRSPYEQYF
v_gene: TRBV7-9; j_gene: TRBJ2-1; abundance: .; d_gene: .; CDR3nt: TGTGCCAGCAGTAGGCGTGGGGGAGGCCACTACAATGAGCAGTTCTTC; CDR3aa: CASSRRGGGHYNEQFF
v_gene: TRBV28; j_gene: TRBJ2-7; abundance: few; d_gene: .; CDR3nt: TGTGCCAGCAGCCCCCCAGGGAACTCCTACGAGCAGTACTTC; CDR3aa: CASSPPGNSYEQYF
v_gene: TRBV15; j_gene: TRBJ2-3; abundance: .; d_gene: .; CDR3nt: TGTGCCACCAGCAGAGATGGACTACAGGTCACAGATACGCAGTATTTT; CDR3aa: CATSRDGLQVTDTQYF
v_gene: TRBV7-8; j_gene: TRBJ1-1; abundance: .; d_gene: TRBD1; CDR3nt: TGTGCCAGCAGCAAGGGACAGGGGACTGAAGCTTTCTTT; CDR3aa: CASSKGQGTEAFF
v_gene: TRBV29-1; j_gene: TRBJ1-2; abundance: .; d_gene: .; CDR3nt: TGCAGCGTTGGACAGACCCTAGGCTATGGCTACACCTTC; CDR3aa: CSVGQTLGYGYTF
v_gene: TRBV5-6; j_gene: TRBJ2-7; abundance: .; d_gene: .; CDR3nt: TGTGCCAGCAGCGCGTACTCCTACGAGCAGTACTTC; CDR3aa: CASSAYSYEQYF
v_gene: TRBV5-1; j_gene: TRBJ1-1; abundance: .; d_gene: .; CDR3nt: TGCGCCAGCAGCCGGACAGTAACAGGGAACACTGAAGCTTTCTTT; CDR3aa: CASSRTVTGNTEAFF
v_gene: TRBV7-9; j_gene: TRBJ1-1; abundance: .; d_gene: .; CDR3nt: TGTGCCAGCAGCCGACAGATATTCAACACTGAAGCTTTCTTT; CDR3aa: CASSRQIFNTEAFF
v_gene: TRBV29-1; j_gene: TRBJ1-2; abundance: .; d_gene: .; CDR3nt: TGCAGCGTTGAATACAGGGAAGAGGAGTATACCTTC; CDR3aa: CSVEYREEEYTF
v_gene: TRBV18; j_gene: TRBJ2-7; abundance: .; d_gene: .; CDR3nt: TGTGCCAGCTCACCACCCGGGTTACCCTACGAGCAGTACTTC; CDR3aa: CASSPPGLPYEQYF
v_gene: TRBV5-5; j_gene: TRBJ1-1; abundance: .; d_gene: .; CDR3nt: TGTGCCAGCAGCTTGGGTAGGAACACTGAAGCTTTCTTT; CDR3aa: CASSLGRNTEAFF
v_gene: TRBV6-5; j_gene: TRBJ2-7; abundance: .; d_gene: .; CDR3nt: TGTGCCAGCAGTTACTTCAGGGGGGCCTACGAGCAGTACTTC; CDR3aa: CASSYFRGAYEQYF
v_gene: TRBV28; j_gene: TRBJ2-3; abundance: few; d_gene: TRBD2; CDR3nt: TGTGCCAGCAGTCCTCAACTAGCGGAGAGCACAGATACGCAGTATTTT; CDR3aa: CASSPQLAESTDTQYF
v_gene: TRBV5-1; j_gene: TRBJ2-6; abundance: few; d_gene: .; CDR3nt: TGCGCCAGCAGCTTGGAGTCTGGGGCCAACGGCCTGACTTTC; CDR3aa: CASSLESGANGLTF
v_gene: TRBV9; j_gene: TRBJ2-1; abundance: .; d_gene: .; CDR3nt: TGTGCCAGCAGCGTAAGCTGGGCAGGGCTGCGGGGTGAGCAGTTCTTC; CDR3aa: CASSVSWAGLRGEQFF
v_gene: TRBV5-4; j_gene: TRBJ1-4; abundance: .; d_gene: .; CDR3nt: TGTGCCAGCAGCGCGAAAAATGAAAAACTGTTTTTT; CDR3aa: CASSAKNEKLFF
v_gene: TRBV28; j_gene: TRBJ1-1; abundance: once; d_gene: .; CDR3nt: TGTGCCAGCAGTTTACTAGGGGAAGTCACTGAAGCTTTCTTT; CDR3aa: CASSLLGEVTEAFF
v_gene: TRBV5-4; j_gene: TRBJ2-5; abundance: few; d_gene: TRBD2; CDR3nt: TGTGCCAGCAGCTTTGCTAGCGGGAGAGGAGAGACCCAGTACTTC; CDR3aa: CASSFASGRGETQYF
v_gene: TRBV7-9; j_gene: TRBJ2-4; abundance: once; d_gene: TRBD1; CDR3nt: TGTGCCAGCAGCTCCACCCAGGGGGCCCAAAACAGTCAGTACTTC; CDR3aa: CASSSTQGAQNSQYF
v_gene: TRBV19; j_gene: TRBJ1-1; abundance: .; d_gene: .; CDR3nt: TGTGCCAGTAGTAAGAGGGAACTCATGAACACTGAAGCTTTCTTT; CDR3aa: CASSKRELMNTEAFF
v_gene: TRBV25-1; j_gene: TRBJ2-1; abundance: few; d_gene: TRBD2; CDR3nt: TGTGCCAGCAGTCCAGCGGGAGGTCCTTACAATGAGCAGTTCTTC; CDR3aa: CASSPAGGPYNEQFF
v_gene: TRBV10-3; j_gene: TRBJ2-3; abundance: .; d_gene: TRBD2; CDR3nt: TGTGCCATCAGTGTCGGGGGGTCAGATACGCAGTATTTT; CDR3aa: CAISVGGSDTQYF
v_gene: TRBV5-1; j_gene: TRBJ2-7; abundance: .; d_gene: TRBD2; CDR3nt: TGCGCCAGCAGCTTGGGGACTAGCGGTGCTCTCGAGCAGTACTTC; CDR3aa: CASSLGTSGALEQYF
v_gene: TRBV19; j_gene: TRBJ1-2; abundance: .; d_gene: .; CDR3nt: TGTGCCAGCCGACAGCGAAATGTCTATGGCTACACCTTC; CDR3aa: CASRQRNVYGYTF
v_gene: TRBV9; j_gene: TRBJ1-6; abundance: .; d_gene: .; CDR3nt: TGTGCCAGCAGCGTAGATGGCGGAGGATTGGGACCCCTCCACTTT; CDR3aa: CASSVDGGGLGPLHF
v_gene: TRBV11-2; j_gene: TRBJ2-7; abundance: .; d_gene: TRBD2; CDR3nt: TGTGCCAGCAGCAGGGACTACGGCTACGAGCAGTACTTC; CDR3aa: CASSRDYGYEQYF
v_gene: TRBV19; j_gene: TRBJ2-1; abundance: .; d_gene: TRBD2; CDR3nt: TGTGCCAGTAGTACGGCGGGAGCCAATGAGCAGTTCTTC; CDR3aa: CASSTAGANEQFF